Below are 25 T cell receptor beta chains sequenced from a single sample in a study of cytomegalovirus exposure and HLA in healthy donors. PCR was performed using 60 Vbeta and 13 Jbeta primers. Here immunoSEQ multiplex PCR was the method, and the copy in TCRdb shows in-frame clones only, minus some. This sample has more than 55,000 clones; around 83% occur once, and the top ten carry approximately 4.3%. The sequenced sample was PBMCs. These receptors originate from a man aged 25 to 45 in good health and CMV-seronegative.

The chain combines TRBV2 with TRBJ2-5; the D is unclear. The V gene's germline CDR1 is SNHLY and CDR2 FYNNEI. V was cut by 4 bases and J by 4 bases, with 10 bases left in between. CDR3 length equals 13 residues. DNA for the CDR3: TGTGCCAGCAGTGCTGGGCAGGCAGAGACCCAGTACTTC. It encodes CASSAGQAETQYF. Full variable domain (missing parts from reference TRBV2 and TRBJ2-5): EPEVTQTPSHQVTQMGQEVILRCVPISNHLYFYWYRQILGQKVEFLVSFYNNEISEKSEIFDDQFSVERPDGSNFTLKIRSTKLEDSAMYFCASSAGQAETQYFGPGTRLLVL.

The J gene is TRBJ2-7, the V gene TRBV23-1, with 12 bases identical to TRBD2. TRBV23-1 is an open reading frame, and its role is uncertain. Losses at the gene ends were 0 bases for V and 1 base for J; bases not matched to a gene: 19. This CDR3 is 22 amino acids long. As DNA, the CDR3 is TGCGCCAGCAGTCAATCGCGGCAGGGCGATGGGACTAGCGGGTCTCAGTCCTACGAGCAGTACTTC. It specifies CASSQSRQGDGTSGSQSYEQYF.

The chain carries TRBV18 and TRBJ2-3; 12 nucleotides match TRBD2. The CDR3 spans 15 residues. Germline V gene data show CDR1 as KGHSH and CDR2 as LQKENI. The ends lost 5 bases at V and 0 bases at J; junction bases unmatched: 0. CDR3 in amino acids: CASSTSGGSTDTQYF. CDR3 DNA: TGTGCCAGCTCAACTAGCGGGGGGAGCACAGATACGCAGTATTTT.

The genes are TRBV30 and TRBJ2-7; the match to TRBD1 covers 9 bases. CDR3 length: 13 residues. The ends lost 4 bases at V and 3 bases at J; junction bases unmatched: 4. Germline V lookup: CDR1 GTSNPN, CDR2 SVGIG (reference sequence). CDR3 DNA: TGTGCCTGGAACAGGGGGCGAGTCTACGAGCAGTACTTC. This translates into CAWNRGRVYEQYF.

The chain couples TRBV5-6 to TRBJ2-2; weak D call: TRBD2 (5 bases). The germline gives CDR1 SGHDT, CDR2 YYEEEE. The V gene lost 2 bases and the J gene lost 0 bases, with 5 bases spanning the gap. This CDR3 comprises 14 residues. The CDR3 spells CASSFGANTGELFF. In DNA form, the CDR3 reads TGTGCCAGCAGCTTCGGGGCGAACACCGGGGAGCTGTTTTTT.

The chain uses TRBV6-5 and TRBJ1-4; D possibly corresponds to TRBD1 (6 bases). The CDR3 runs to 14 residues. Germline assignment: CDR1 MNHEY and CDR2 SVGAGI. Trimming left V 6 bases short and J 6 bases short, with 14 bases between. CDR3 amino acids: CASRNRASDEKLFF. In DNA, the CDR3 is TGTGCCAGCAGAAACAGGGCTTCTGATGAAAAACTGTTTTTT.

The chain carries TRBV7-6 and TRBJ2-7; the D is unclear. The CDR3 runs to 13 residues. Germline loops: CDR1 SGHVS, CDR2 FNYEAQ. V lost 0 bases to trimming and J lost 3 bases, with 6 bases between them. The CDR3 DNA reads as TGTGCCAGCAGCTTAGCTCTAGGCTACGAGCAGTACTTC. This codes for CASSLALGYEQYF.

This chain's CDR3 is CASSPGSGGGYGYTF. The CDR3 DNA sequence: TGTGCCAGCTCACCAGGTTCAGGGGGCGGCTATGGCTACACCTTC. This chain joins TRBV18 and TRBJ1-2; TRBD1 matches at 8 bases. Germline V gives CDR1 KGHSH, CDR2 LQKENI. The CDR3 extends over 15 amino acids. The V segment lost 2 bases and the J segment 4 bases; nucleotides outside the gene matches: 6.

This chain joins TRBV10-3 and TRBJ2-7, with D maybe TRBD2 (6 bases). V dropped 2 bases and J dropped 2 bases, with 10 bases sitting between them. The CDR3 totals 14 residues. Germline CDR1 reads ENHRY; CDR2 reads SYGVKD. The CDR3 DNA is TGTGCCATCAGTGAGCCCGGGACTGCCTACGAGCAGTACTTC. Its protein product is CAISEPGTAYEQYF.

The CDR3 reads CASSFSGTRGGGSYNEQFF. The CDR3 DNA is TGTGCCAGCAGCTTCTCCGGGACTAGAGGGGGGGGCTCCTACAATGAGCAGTTCTTC. The J gene is TRBJ2-1, the V gene TRBV7-2; TRBD2 matches at 8 bases. The CDR3 spans 19 residues. Per germline, CDR1 SGHTA and CDR2 FQGNSA. Trimming at V came to 3 bases and at J to 0 bases, leaving 13 bases not matched to a gene.

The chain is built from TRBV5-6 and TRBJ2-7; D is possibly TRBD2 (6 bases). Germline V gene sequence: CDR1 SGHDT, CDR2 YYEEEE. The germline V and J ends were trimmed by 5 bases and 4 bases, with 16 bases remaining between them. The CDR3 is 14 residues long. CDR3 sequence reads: CASSLLGTEYEQYF. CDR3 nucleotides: TGTGCCAGCAGTCTCCTAGGGACTGAGTACGAGCAGTACTTC.

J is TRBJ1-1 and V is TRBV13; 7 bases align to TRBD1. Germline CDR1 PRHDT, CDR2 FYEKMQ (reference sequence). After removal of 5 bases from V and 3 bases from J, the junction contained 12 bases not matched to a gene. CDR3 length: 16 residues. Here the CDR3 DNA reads TGTGCCAGCAGCCCGGATCCAGGGGGTGGGTACACTGAAGCTTTCTTT. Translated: CASSPDPGGGYTEAFF.

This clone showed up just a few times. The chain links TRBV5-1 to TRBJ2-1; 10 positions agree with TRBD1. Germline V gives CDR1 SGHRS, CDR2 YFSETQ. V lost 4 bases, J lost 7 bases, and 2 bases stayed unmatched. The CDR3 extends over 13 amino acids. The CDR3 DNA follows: TGCGCCAGCAGCCCGGACAGGGGGAATGAGCAGTTCTTC. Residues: CASSPDRGNEQFF.

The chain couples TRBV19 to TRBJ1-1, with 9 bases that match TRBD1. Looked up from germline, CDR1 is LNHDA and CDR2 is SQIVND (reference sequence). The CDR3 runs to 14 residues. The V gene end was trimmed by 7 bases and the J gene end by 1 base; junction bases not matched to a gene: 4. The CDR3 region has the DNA TGTGCCAGTACCCAACAGGGGGCGAACACTGAAGCTTTCTTT. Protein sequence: CASTQQGANTEAFF. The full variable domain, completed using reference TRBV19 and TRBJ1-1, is DGGITQSPKYLFRKEGQNVTLSCEQNLNHDAMYWYRQDPGQGLRLIYYSQIVNDFQKGDIAEGYSVSREKKESFPLTVTSAQKNPTAFYLCASTQQGANTEAFFGQGTRLTVV.

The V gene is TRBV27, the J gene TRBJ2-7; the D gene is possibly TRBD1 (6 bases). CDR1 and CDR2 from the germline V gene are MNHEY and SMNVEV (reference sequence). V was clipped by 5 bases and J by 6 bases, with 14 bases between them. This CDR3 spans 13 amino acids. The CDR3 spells CASSVTGPGEQYF. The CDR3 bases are TGTGCCAGCAGTGTAACAGGGCCGGGCGAGCAGTACTTC.

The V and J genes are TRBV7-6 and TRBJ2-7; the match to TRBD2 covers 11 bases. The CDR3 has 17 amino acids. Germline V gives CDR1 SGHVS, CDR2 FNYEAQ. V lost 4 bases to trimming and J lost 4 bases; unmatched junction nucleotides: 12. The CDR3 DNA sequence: TGTGCCAGCAGCTCTCAAAACCTAGCGGGAGGTTTATACGAGCAGTACTTC. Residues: CASSSQNLAGGLYEQYF.

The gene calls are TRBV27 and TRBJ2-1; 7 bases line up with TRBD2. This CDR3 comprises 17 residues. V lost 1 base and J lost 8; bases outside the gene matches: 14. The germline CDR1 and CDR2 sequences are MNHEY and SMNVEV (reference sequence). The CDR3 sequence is CASSLLSSGPGLDEQFF. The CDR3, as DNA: TGTGCCAGCAGTTTATTGTCTAGCGGACCGGGGTTGGATGAGCAGTTCTTC.

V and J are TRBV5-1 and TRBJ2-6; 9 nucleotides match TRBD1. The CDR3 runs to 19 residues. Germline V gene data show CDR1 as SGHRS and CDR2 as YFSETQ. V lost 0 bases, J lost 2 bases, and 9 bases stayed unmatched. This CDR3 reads CASSLDPGTGWAGANVLTF. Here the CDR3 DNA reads TGCGCCAGCAGCTTGGATCCCGGGACAGGGTGGGCTGGGGCCAACGTCCTGACTTTC.

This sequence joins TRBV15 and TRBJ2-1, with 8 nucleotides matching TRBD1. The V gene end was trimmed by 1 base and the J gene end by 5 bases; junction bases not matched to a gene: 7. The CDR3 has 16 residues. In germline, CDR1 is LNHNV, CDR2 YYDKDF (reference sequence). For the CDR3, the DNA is TGTGCCACCAGCAGAGGCGCAGGGGGCCCCAACAATGAGCAGTTCTTC. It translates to CATSRGAGGPNNEQFF.

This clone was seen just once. CDR3 protein: CASSLVGQGIREQYF. CDR3 nucleotides: TGCGCCAGCAGCTTGGTGGGACAGGGCATTCGCGAGCAGTACTTC. The chain employs TRBV5-1 and TRBJ2-7; 9 nucleotides line up with TRBD1. The V gene's germline CDR1 is SGHRS and CDR2 YFSETQ. V lost 0 bases and J lost 6; bases outside the gene matches: 7. The CDR3 has 15 residues.

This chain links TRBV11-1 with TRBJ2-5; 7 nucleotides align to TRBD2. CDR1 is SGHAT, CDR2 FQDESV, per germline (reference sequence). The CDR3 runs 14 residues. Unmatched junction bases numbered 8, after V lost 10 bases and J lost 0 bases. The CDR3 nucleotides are TGTGCCACCGGCGGCGGGGGAGACCAAGAGACCCAGTACTTC. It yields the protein CATGGGGDQETQYF.

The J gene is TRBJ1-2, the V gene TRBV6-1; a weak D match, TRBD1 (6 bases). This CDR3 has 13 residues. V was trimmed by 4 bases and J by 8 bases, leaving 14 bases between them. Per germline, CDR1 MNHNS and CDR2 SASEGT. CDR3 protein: CASSGDTRGGYTF. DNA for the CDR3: TGTGCCAGCAGTGGGGACACCAGAGGAGGCTACACCTTC.

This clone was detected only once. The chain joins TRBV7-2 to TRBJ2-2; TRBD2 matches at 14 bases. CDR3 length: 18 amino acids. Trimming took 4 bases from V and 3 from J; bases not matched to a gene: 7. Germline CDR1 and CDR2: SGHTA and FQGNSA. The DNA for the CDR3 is TGTGCCAGCAGCTCCCGACTAGCGGGAGGGCCGGACACCGGGGAGCTGTTTTTT. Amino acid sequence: CASSSRLAGGPDTGELFF.

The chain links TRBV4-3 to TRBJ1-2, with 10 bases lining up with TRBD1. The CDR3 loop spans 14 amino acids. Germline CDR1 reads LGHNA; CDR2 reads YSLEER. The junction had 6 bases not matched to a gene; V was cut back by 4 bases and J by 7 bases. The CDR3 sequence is CASSRDRGLGGYTF. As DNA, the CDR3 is TGCGCCAGCAGCCGAGACAGGGGGCTCGGTGGCTACACCTTC.

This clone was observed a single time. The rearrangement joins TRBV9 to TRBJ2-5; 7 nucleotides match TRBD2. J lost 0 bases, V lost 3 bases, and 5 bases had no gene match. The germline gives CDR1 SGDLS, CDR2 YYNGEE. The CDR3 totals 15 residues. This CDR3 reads CASSAGGGDQETQYF. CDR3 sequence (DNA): TGTGCCAGCAGCGCCGGTGGGGGGGACCAAGAGACCCAGTACTTC.